The next 12 T cell receptor beta chains were all read from a single sample in a study of blood T cells in healthy people across ages. A sample-barcoded 5' primer and a J-beta primer mix were used in a second PCR of roughly 7 to 12 cycles. TCRdb recomputed calls from the 5' RACE reads with MiXCR, one row per CDR3 protein. The table includes about 1.4 million distinct CDR3 sequences, approximately 60% detected once. The sample consisted of blood. The receptor set was obtained from a man between 18 and 29 years old in good health.

The rearrangement links TRBV7-9 to TRBJ1-5; weak D call: TRBD1 (5 bases). The CDR3 runs 14 residues. Trimming cost V 5 bases and J 1 base, with 9 bases left between them. CDR1 and CDR2 from the germline V gene are SEHNR and FQNEAQ (reference sequence). The CDR3 coding sequence is TGTGCCAGCAGCCACGCAGGGAGCAATCAGCCCCAGCATTTT. Its protein product is CASSHAGSNQPQHF.

This clonotype has only a few counts. The chain uses TRBV5-1 and TRBJ1-1, with TRBD1 as a possible D gene (5 bases). From germline, CDR1 is SGHRS and CDR2 YFSETQ. The length of the CDR3 is 14 residues. Deletions cut 4 bases from V and 0 bases from J, with 10 bases between. Here the CDR3 DNA reads TGCGCCAGCAGCAAGCCGACAGTGAACACTGAAGCTTTCTTT. It yields the protein CASSKPTVNTEAFF.

The V gene is TRBV11-2, the J gene TRBJ2-1; D is uncertain. V was pared by 5 bases and J by 6 bases, with 8 bases between. This CDR3 comprises 12 residues. Germline lookup yields CDR1 SGHAT and CDR2 FQNNGV. The CDR3 DNA sequence: TGTGCCAGCAGCCGGTACAGCAATGAGCAGTTCTTC. Translating gives CASSRYSNEQFF.

The chain couples TRBV27 to TRBJ1-4, with 7 bases matching TRBD1. This CDR3 has 14 amino acids. V dropped 6 bases and J dropped 2; count of bases not matched to a gene: 3. Germline CDR1 and CDR2: MNHEY and SMNVEV (reference sequence). The CDR3 bases are TGTGCCAGCAGGTCGGGACAGACTAATGAAAAACTGTTTTTT. It specifies CASRSGQTNEKLFF. Full variable domain (missing parts from reference TRBV27 and TRBJ1-4): EAQVTQNPRYLITVTGKKLTVTCSQNMNHEYMSWYRQDPGLGLRQIYYSMNVEVTDKGDVPEGYKVSRKEKRNFPLILESPSPNQTSLYFCASRSGQTNEKLFFGSGTQLSVL.

The table lists this clonotype with many counts. The chain carries TRBV6-2 or TRBV6-3 and TRBJ2-7; D remains ambiguous. Trimming removed 2 bases at V and 1 base at J, with 6 bases between. CDR1 and CDR2 from the germline V gene are MNHEY and SVGEGT. There are 13 residues in the CDR3. CDR3 protein: CASSYGLSYEQYF. The DNA for the CDR3 is TGTGCCAGCAGTTACGGGCTTTCCTACGAGCAGTACTTC.

With respect to this clonotype: A junction end diverges from the germline sequence, so it may reflect a read error. This chain joins TRBV4-2 and TRBJ2-7; D might be TRBD1 (5 bases). This CDR3 spans 14 amino acids. Looked up from germline, CDR1 is LGHNA and CDR2 is YNFKEQ. This chain's CDR3 is CVSSLGPTDYEQYF. As DNA, the CDR3 is TGTGTCAGCAGCCTGGGGCCAACTGACTACGAGCAGTACTTC.

In this sample, this clonotype turned up many times. One end of the junction varies from germline; a read error may be responsible. V is TRBV5-1 and J is TRBJ2-1; no definite D call. The CDR3 length is 13 residues. Looked up from germline, CDR1 is SGHRS and CDR2 is YFSETQ. CDR3: CASSLDGYNEQFF. Written as DNA, the CDR3 is TGTGCCAGCAGCTTAGACGGGTACAATGAGCAGTTCTTC. Together with reference TRBV5-1 and TRBJ2-1, the CDR3 gives the full variable domain: KAGVTQTPRYLIKTRGQQVTLSCSPISGHRSVSWYQQTPGQGLQFLFEYFSETQRNKGNFPGRFSGRQFSNSRSEMNVSTLELGDSALYLCASSLDGYNEQFFGPGTRLTVL.

The chain is built from TRBV29-1 and TRBJ2-5, with D possibly being TRBD1 (7 bases). The J call could be wrong; TRBJ2-4 is a better fit for the DNA end. The CDR3 is made up of 14 amino acids. The germline CDR1 and CDR2 sequences are SQVTM and ANQGSEA. The CDR3 region is CSVWTGGDKNIQYF. The CDR3 coding sequence is TGCAGCGTCTGGACAGGAGGGGACAAAAACATTCAGTACTTC.

This clonotype was recorded a few times. The chain joins TRBV11-2 to TRBJ2-1; D may be TRBD2 (6 bases). The CDR3 loop spans 13 amino acids. Germline CDR1 and CDR2: SGHAT and FQNNGV. The V end lost 6 bases, the J end lost 6 bases, and 12 bases lay between the germline ends. The CDR3: CASRLRRGNEQFF. For the CDR3, the DNA is TGTGCCAGCAGATTAAGGAGGGGCAATGAGCAGTTCTTC. Supplemented by reference TRBV11-2 and TRBJ2-1, the full variable domain reads EAGVAQSPRYKIIEKRQSVAFWCNPISGHATLYWYQQILGQGPKLLIQFQNNGVVDDSQLPKDRFSAERLKGVDSTLKIQPAKLEDSAVYLCASRLRRGNEQFFGPGTRLTVL.

The chain employs TRBV4-1 and TRBJ1-5; 7 bases map to TRBD1. Germline V gene lookup returns CDR1 MGHRA and CDR2 YSYEKL. The CDR3 is made up of 16 amino acids. With 0 bases clipped from V and 2 bases from J, the junction kept 4 bases outside the gene matches. CDR3 sequence (DNA): TGCGCCAGCAGCCAAGAGGTCGGGACAGGCAATCAGCCCCAGCATTTT. It yields the protein CASSQEVGTGNQPQHF.

This clonotype showed up just a few times. The rearrangement joins TRBV14 to TRBJ1-6; 7 nucleotides agree with TRBD1. With 4 bases clipped from V and 9 bases from J, the junction kept 3 bases outside the gene matches. The CDR3 sequence is 13 residues long. Per germline, CDR1 SGHDN and CDR2 FVKESK. CDR3 DNA sequence: TGTGCCAGCAGCCCCAGACAGGGTTCACCCCTCCACTTT. It yields the protein CASSPRQGSPLHF.

This clonotype was counted a few times. V is TRBV6-2 or TRBV6-3 and J is TRBJ1-1, with D tentatively TRBD1 (5 bases). This CDR3 spans 15 amino acids. Trimming cost V 4 bases and J 1 base, with 13 bases left between them. Germline loops: CDR1 MNHEY, CDR2 SVGEGT. The DNA for the CDR3 is TGTGCCAGCAGTTCGCGATTTCAGGGGAACACTGAAGCTTTCTTT. Translated, it gives CASSSRFQGNTEAFF.